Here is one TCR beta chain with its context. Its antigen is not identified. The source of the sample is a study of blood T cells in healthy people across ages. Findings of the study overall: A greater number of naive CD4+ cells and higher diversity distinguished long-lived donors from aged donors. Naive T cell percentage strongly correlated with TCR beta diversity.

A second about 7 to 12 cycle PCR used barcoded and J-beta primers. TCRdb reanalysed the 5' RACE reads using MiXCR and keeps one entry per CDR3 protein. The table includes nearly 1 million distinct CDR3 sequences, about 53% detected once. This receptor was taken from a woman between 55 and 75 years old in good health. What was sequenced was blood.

The chain's CDR3 is CASSLISGVNEQYF. CDR3 in DNA: TGCGCCAGCAGCTTGATTTCGGGAGTGAATGAGCAGTACTTC. The V and J genes are TRBV5-1 and TRBJ2-5, with a possible D match to TRBD2 (6 bases). CDR3 length: 14 residues. The ends were cut back, 1 base at V and 11 bases at J, with 18 bases in the middle. In germline, CDR1 is SGHRS, CDR2 YFSETQ. The full variable domain, with the rest looked up from reference TRBV5-1 and TRBJ2-5, is KAGVTQTPRYLIKTRGQQVTLSCSPISGHRSVSWYQQTPGQGLQFLFEYFSETQRNKGNFPGRFSGRQFSNSRSEMNVSTLELGDSALYLCASSLISGVNEQYFGPGTRLLVL.